The 6 T cell receptor beta chains presented below share a single source sample, sequenced in a study of OX40 agonist ivuxolimab in advanced cancers. The table came from immunoSEQ multiplex PCR; TCRdb's copy has only in-frame clones and leaves some out. The repertoire holds 35,000 or so clones, with more than 75% as singletons. The material sequenced was CD4+ or CD8+ T cells sorted from blood, taken in a trial of the OX40 agonist ivuxolimab. All receptors derive from an adult with an advanced solid tumor such as melanoma, head and neck, liver or kidney cancer.

This clone was counted a few times. The chain combines TRBV7-9 with TRBJ1-5; D unresolved. The germline CDR1 and CDR2 sequences are SEHNR and FQNEAQ (reference sequence). CDR3 length: 12 residues. V lost 1 base and J 6 bases, leaving 4 bases between the germline ends. CDR3 amino acids: CASSLEGQPQHF. In nucleotides, the CDR3 is TGTGCCAGCAGCTTAGAGGGTCAGCCCCAGCATTTT.

The chain employs TRBV11-2 and TRBJ1-6; D gene uncertain. CDR1 is SGHAT, CDR2 FQNNGV, per germline. The CDR3 sequence is 14 residues long. Trimming stripped 2 bases from V and 6 bases from J, with 8 bases between. The CDR3 DNA sequence: TGTGCCAGCAGCTTAAGCGGATCTAATTCACCCCTCCACTTT. It specifies CASSLSGSNSPLHF. Full variable domain (rest looked up from reference TRBV11-2 and TRBJ1-6): EAGVAQSPRYKIIEKRQSVAFWCNPISGHATLYWYQQILGQGPKLLIQFQNNGVVDDSQLPKDRFSAERLKGVDSTLKIQPAKLEDSAVYLCASSLSGSNSPLHFGNGTRLTVT.

V is TRBV5-6 and J is TRBJ2-2; perhaps TRBD1 as D (5 bases). Germline CDR1 is SGHDT and CDR2 is YYEEEE. The CDR3 runs 15 residues. Trimming cost V 0 bases and J 6 bases, with 12 bases left between them. The CDR3 spells CASSLVGATAGELFF. CDR3 DNA sequence: TGTGCCAGCAGCTTGGTAGGGGCGACGGCCGGGGAGCTGTTTTTT. The whole variable domain, remainder taken from reference TRBV5-6 and TRBJ2-2, is DAGVTQSPTHLIKTRGQQVTLRCSPKSGHDTVSWYQQALGQGPQFIFQYYEEEERQRGNFPDRFSGHQFPNYSSELNVNALLLGDSALYLCASSLVGATAGELFFGEGSRLTVL.

V gene TRBV5-1 combines with J gene TRBJ2-2, with a possible D match to TRBD2 (5 bases). Trimming took 1 base from V and 0 from J, leaving 7 bases between them. CDR3 length: 15 residues. The V gene's germline CDR1 is SGHRS and CDR2 YFSETQ. The CDR3 is CASSLRTPNTGELFF. CDR3 nucleotide sequence: TGCGCCAGCAGCTTGAGGACTCCGAACACCGGGGAGCTGTTTTTT. The complete variable domain, with remaining parts taken from reference TRBV5-1 and TRBJ2-2, reads KAGVTQTPRYLIKTRGQQVTLSCSPISGHRSVSWYQQTPGQGLQFLFEYFSETQRNKGNFPGRFSGRQFSNSRSEMNVSTLELGDSALYLCASSLRTPNTGELFFGEGSRLTVL.

CDR3 sequence: CASSPDSALEAFF. Here the CDR3 DNA reads TGTGCCAGCAGCCCGGACAGCGCCCTTGAAGCTTTCTTT. The chain recombines TRBV14 with TRBJ1-1, with a possible D match to TRBD1 (6 bases). Germline V gene sequence: CDR1 SGHDN, CDR2 FVKESK. CDR3 length equals 13 residues. The V and J ends lost 4 bases and 7 bases respectively, with 13 bases between them.

V and J are TRBV30 and TRBJ2-3; D tentatively fits TRBD1 or TRBD2 (5 bases each). V lost 2 bases and J 2 bases, leaving 14 bases between the germline ends. Germline V CDR1 and CDR2: GTSNPN, SVGIG (reference sequence). This CDR3 has 15 amino acids. The CDR3 region is CAWSILGTDTDTQYF. In nucleotides, the CDR3 is TGTGCCTGGAGTATCCTAGGGACGGACACAGATACGCAGTATTTT.